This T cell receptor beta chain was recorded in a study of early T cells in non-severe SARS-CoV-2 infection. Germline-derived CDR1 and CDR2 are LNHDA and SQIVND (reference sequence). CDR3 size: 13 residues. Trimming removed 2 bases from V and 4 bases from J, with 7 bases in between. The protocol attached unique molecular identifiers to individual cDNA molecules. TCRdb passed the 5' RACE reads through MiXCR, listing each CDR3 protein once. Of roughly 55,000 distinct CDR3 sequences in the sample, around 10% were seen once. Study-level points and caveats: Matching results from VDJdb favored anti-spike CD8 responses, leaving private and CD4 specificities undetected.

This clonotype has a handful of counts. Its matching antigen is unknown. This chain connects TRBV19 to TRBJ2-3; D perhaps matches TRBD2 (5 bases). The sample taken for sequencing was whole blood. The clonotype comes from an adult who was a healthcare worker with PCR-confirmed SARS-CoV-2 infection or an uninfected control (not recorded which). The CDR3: CASSIFGADTQYF. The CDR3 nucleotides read TGTGCCAGTAGTATATTCGGGGCAGATACGCAGTATTTT.